The rows below give T cell receptor beta chains drawn from one sample of a study of OX40 agonist ivuxolimab in advanced cancers. Produced via immunoSEQ multiplex PCR; TCRdb's table is partial and in-frame only. The sample lists around 100,000 clones, approximately 89% occurring once. The sample was CD4+ or CD8+ T cells sorted from blood, taken in a trial of the OX40 agonist ivuxolimab. The receptors originated from an adult with an advanced solid tumor such as melanoma, head and neck, liver or kidney cancer. The CDR3 runs from the conserved cysteine through the conserved F or W. Each record gives: V gene, J gene, D gene, clone size, CDR3 protein, CDR3 DNA. A D gene is named only where the DNA matches it firmly. Clone size is shown for a subset of rows, as once, few, many or a class of expanded clone.

v_call: TRBV29-1; j_call: TRBJ1-5; d_call: TRBD1; clone_size: -; cdr3_aa: CSLLWGQGVIPLNQPQHF; cdr3_nt: TGCAGCTTACTATGGGGACAGGGGGTAATCCCCCTCAATCAGCCCCAGCATTTT
v_call: TRBV19; j_call: TRBJ1-5; d_call: -; clone_size: -; cdr3_aa: CASSPHSGGWVYQPQHF; cdr3_nt: TGTGCCAGTAGTCCCCATTCGGGCGGTTGGGTGTATCAGCCCCAGCATTTT
v_call: TRBV5-4; j_call: TRBJ2-3; d_call: TRBD1; clone_size: -; cdr3_aa: CASSPRTGYTDTQYF; cdr3_nt: TGTGCCAGCAGCCCACGGACAGGCTACACAGATACGCAGTATTTT
v_call: TRBV27; j_call: TRBJ1-2; d_call: -; clone_size: few; cdr3_aa: CASSEFGAGYTF; cdr3_nt: TGTGCCAGCAGTGAATTCGGGGCGGGGTACACCTTC
v_call: TRBV10-1; j_call: TRBJ2-3; d_call: -; clone_size: -; cdr3_aa: CASSVGPRGAASTDTQYF; cdr3_nt: TGCGCCAGCAGTGTGGGTCCTAGGGGAGCGGCTAGCACAGATACGCAGTATTTT
v_call: TRBV25-1; j_call: TRBJ2-2; d_call: TRBD1; clone_size: -; cdr3_aa: CASRALGTANTGELFF; cdr3_nt: TGTGCCAGCAGGGCCCTTGGGACAGCGAACACCGGGGAGCTGTTTTTT
v_call: TRBV30; j_call: TRBJ2-7; d_call: -; clone_size: -; cdr3_aa: CAWSVQGGQQYF; cdr3_nt: TGTGCCTGGAGTGTACAGGGAGGACAGCAGTACTTC
v_call: TRBV5-1; j_call: TRBJ2-5; d_call: -; clone_size: -; cdr3_aa: CASSSDGLAGETQYF; cdr3_nt: TGCGCCAGCAGCTCCGATGGGCTAGCAGGAGAGACCCAGTACTTC
v_call: TRBV5-1; j_call: TRBJ2-5; d_call: -; clone_size: -; cdr3_aa: CASSWGTQETQYF; cdr3_nt: TGCGCCAGCAGCTGGGGGACCCAAGAGACCCAGTACTTC
v_call: TRBV30; j_call: TRBJ2-1; d_call: -; clone_size: -; cdr3_aa: CAWSALAGTQGGEQFF; cdr3_nt: TGTGCCTGGAGTGCCCTAGCCGGGACCCAGGGGGGTGAGCAGTTCTTC
v_call: TRBV9; j_call: TRBJ1-3; d_call: -; clone_size: few; cdr3_aa: CASSVVGSGNTIYF; cdr3_nt: TGTGCCAGCAGCGTAGTAGGGTCTGGAAACACCATATATTTT
v_call: TRBV6-6; j_call: TRBJ2-7; d_call: -; clone_size: -; cdr3_aa: CASSYLESYEQYF; cdr3_nt: TGTGCCAGCAGTTACCTGGAGTCCTACGAGCAGTACTTC
v_call: TRBV6-5; j_call: TRBJ2-7; d_call: -; clone_size: -; cdr3_aa: CASRNPGEINEQYF; cdr3_nt: TGTGCCAGCAGGAACCCAGGGGAAATCAACGAGCAGTACTTC
v_call: TRBV7-3; j_call: TRBJ2-2; d_call: TRBD1; clone_size: -; cdr3_aa: CASSLKGTGGNTGELFF; cdr3_nt: TGTGCCAGCAGCTTAAAGGGAACAGGGGGAAACACCGGGGAGCTGTTTTTT
v_call: TRBV10-3; j_call: TRBJ2-7; d_call: -; clone_size: -; cdr3_aa: CATVPGPGEQYF; cdr3_nt: TGTGCCACAGTACCTGGTCCCGGCGAGCAGTACTTC
v_call: TRBV10-1; j_call: TRBJ1-6; d_call: -; clone_size: -; cdr3_aa: CASSEGGRLSPLHF; cdr3_nt: TGCGCCAGCAGTGAGGGGGGCAGACTCTCACCCCTCCACTTT
v_call: TRBV5-1; j_call: TRBJ2-1; d_call: TRBD2; clone_size: once; cdr3_aa: CASAGTSGGRYNEQFF; cdr3_nt: TGCGCCAGCGCCGGGACTAGCGGGGGGCGCTACAATGAGCAGTTCTTC
v_call: TRBV6-6; j_call: TRBJ2-3; d_call: TRBD2; clone_size: -; cdr3_aa: CASSPTSEAQYF; cdr3_nt: TGTGCCAGCAGTCCGACTAGCGAGGCGCAGTATTTT
v_call: TRBV4-2; j_call: TRBJ2-1; d_call: TRBD1; clone_size: -; cdr3_aa: CASSQATNRGWEFF; cdr3_nt: TGTGCCAGCAGCCAAGCTACCAACAGGGGGTGGGAGTTCTTC
v_call: TRBV7-2; j_call: TRBJ2-1; d_call: -; clone_size: -; cdr3_aa: CASSQGRVPYNEQFF; cdr3_nt: TGTGCCAGTTCCCAGGGGCGGGTACCATACAATGAGCAGTTCTTC
v_call: TRBV6-1; j_call: TRBJ1-2; d_call: TRBD1; clone_size: -; cdr3_aa: CASSELTGGRSGYTF; cdr3_nt: TGTGCCAGCAGTGAACTCACAGGGGGTCGAAGTGGCTACACCTTC
v_call: TRBV27; j_call: TRBJ2-1; d_call: -; clone_size: -; cdr3_aa: CASSLVLRGEQFF; cdr3_nt: TGTGCCAGCAGTTTAGTTCTAAGGGGGGAGCAGTTCTTC
v_call: TRBV5-4; j_call: TRBJ2-1; d_call: TRBD2; clone_size: once; cdr3_aa: CASTRPGLATYNEQFF; cdr3_nt: TGTGCCAGCACCCGCCCGGGACTAGCGACCTACAATGAGCAGTTCTTC
v_call: TRBV6-4; j_call: TRBJ1-1; d_call: -; clone_size: -; cdr3_aa: CASSDPGSFVAMNTEAFF; cdr3_nt: TGTGCCAGCAGTGACCCAGGAAGTTTTGTAGCTATGAACACTGAAGCTTTCTTT
v_call: TRBV19; j_call: TRBJ2-3; d_call: TRBD2; clone_size: -; cdr3_aa: CASSIEEAGTSGRLSNTDTQYF; cdr3_nt: TGTGCCAGTAGTATAGAAGAGGCCGGGACTAGCGGGAGACTTTCCAACACAGATACGCAGTATTTT
v_call: TRBV5-1; j_call: TRBJ2-5; d_call: -; clone_size: -; cdr3_aa: CASGRTGGETQYF; cdr3_nt: TGCGCCAGCGGAAGAACAGGTGGGGAGACCCAGTACTTC
v_call: TRBV4-1; j_call: TRBJ2-1; d_call: -; clone_size: -; cdr3_aa: CASRGVYNEQFF; cdr3_nt: TGCGCCAGCAGGGGGGTATACAATGAGCAGTTCTTC
v_call: TRBV19; j_call: TRBJ1-5; d_call: TRBD1; clone_size: -; cdr3_aa: CASRAGGPNQPQHF; cdr3_nt: TGTGCCAGTAGGGCAGGGGGCCCCAATCAGCCCCAGCATTTT
v_call: TRBV30; j_call: TRBJ2-7; d_call: -; clone_size: -; cdr3_aa: CAWNSGGFLYTYEQYF; cdr3_nt: TGTGCCTGGAATTCTGGGGGCTTCCTATACACCTACGAGCAGTACTTC
v_call: TRBV5-4; j_call: TRBJ2-7; d_call: -; clone_size: -; cdr3_aa: CASSFPGWEQYF; cdr3_nt: TGTGCCAGCAGCTTTCCAGGGTGGGAGCAGTACTTC
v_call: TRBV4-1; j_call: TRBJ2-4; d_call: -; clone_size: -; cdr3_aa: CASSQAGGDKNIQYF; cdr3_nt: TGCGCCAGCAGCCAAGCTGGAGGGGACAAAAACATTCAGTACTTC
v_call: TRBV7-8; j_call: TRBJ2-7; d_call: TRBD2; clone_size: -; cdr3_aa: CASSLELAGGPREQYF; cdr3_nt: TGTGCCAGCAGCTTAGAACTAGCGGGAGGACCCCGCGAGCAGTACTTC
v_call: TRBV9; j_call: TRBJ2-7; d_call: -; clone_size: once; cdr3_aa: CASSVVAGAPQYEQYF; cdr3_nt: TGTGCCAGCAGCGTAGTTGCAGGGGCCCCCCAATACGAGCAGTACTTC
v_call: TRBV4-2; j_call: TRBJ1-5; d_call: -; clone_size: -; cdr3_aa: CASSFSDSNQPQHF; cdr3_nt: TGTGCCAGCAGCTTTTCGGACAGTAATCAGCCCCAGCATTTT
v_call: TRBV19; j_call: TRBJ1-5; d_call: -; clone_size: once; cdr3_aa: CASSIEQGPSYSNQPQHF; cdr3_nt: TGTGCCAGTAGTATCGAACAGGGCCCCTCTTATAGCAATCAGCCCCAGCATTTT
v_call: TRBV6-5; j_call: TRBJ2-5; d_call: -; clone_size: -; cdr3_aa: CASSSFSYRETQYF; cdr3_nt: TGTGCCAGCAGTTCGTTTTCGTATCGAGAGACCCAGTACTTC
v_call: TRBV27; j_call: TRBJ2-3; d_call: -; clone_size: -; cdr3_aa: CASSQGTLGNPDTQYF; cdr3_nt: TGTGCCAGCAGTCAAGGGACCTTGGGAAATCCAGATACGCAGTATTTT
v_call: TRBV5-4; j_call: TRBJ2-7; d_call: TRBD2; clone_size: -; cdr3_aa: CASSRARGGASEQYF; cdr3_nt: TGTGCCAGCAGCCGGGCGCGCGGGGGGGCGTCCGAGCAGTACTTC
v_call: TRBV5-1; j_call: TRBJ2-1; d_call: -; clone_size: -; cdr3_aa: CASSLARVNEQFF; cdr3_nt: TGCGCCAGCAGCTTGGCGCGGGTGAATGAGCAGTTCTTC
v_call: TRBV5-1; j_call: TRBJ1-5; d_call: -; clone_size: -; cdr3_aa: CASSLGVGSNQPQHF; cdr3_nt: TGCGCCAGCAGCTTGGGAGTGGGGAGCAATCAGCCCCAGCATTTT
v_call: TRBV7-2; j_call: TRBJ1-5; d_call: TRBD1; clone_size: -; cdr3_aa: CASSSSTGTGYQPQHF; cdr3_nt: TGTGCCAGCAGCTCCTCAACCGGGACAGGGTATCAGCCCCAGCATTTT
v_call: TRBV7-2; j_call: TRBJ2-7; d_call: TRBD2; clone_size: -; cdr3_aa: CASSFGRGGYEQYF; cdr3_nt: TGTGCCAGCAGCTTCGGGCGGGGGGGCTACGAGCAGTACTTC
v_call: TRBV30; j_call: TRBJ1-2; d_call: -; clone_size: -; cdr3_aa: CAWGTIYGYTF; cdr3_nt: TGTGCCTGGGGGACTATCTATGGCTACACCTTC
v_call: TRBV6-5; j_call: TRBJ1-5; d_call: -; clone_size: -; cdr3_aa: CASSYLRQVPNQPQHF; cdr3_nt: TGTGCCAGCAGTTACCTCCGACAGGTCCCCAATCAGCCCCAGCATTTT
v_call: TRBV7-9; j_call: TRBJ2-1; d_call: TRBD2; clone_size: -; cdr3_aa: CASSSQLAGAYNEQFF; cdr3_nt: TGTGCCAGCAGCTCACAACTAGCGGGAGCCTACAATGAGCAGTTCTTC